This T cell receptor beta chain derives from a study of shared clonotypes between healthy human individuals. Assay: immunoSEQ multiplex PCR; the TCRdb copy retains only in-frame clones and omits some. The sample holds over a million clones, around three quarters seen once. Germline CDR1 is SGHRS and CDR2 is YFSETQ. The CDR3 extends over 15 amino acids. With V trimmed by 0 bases and J by 5 bases, 5 bases remained unmatched. The clonotype was recovered from a young man in good health. Some clones in this sample may be carry-over from other donors' samples. The sequencing input was memory CD4+ T cells from PBMCs. The subset: CD45RA-negative fraction. The rearrangement links TRBV5-1 to TRBJ2-1, with 7 bases fitting TRBD2. CDR3 bases: TGCGCCAGCAGCTTGGGCGGGAGTGGGGACAATGAGCAGTTCTTC. Encoded protein: CASSLGGSGDNEQFF.